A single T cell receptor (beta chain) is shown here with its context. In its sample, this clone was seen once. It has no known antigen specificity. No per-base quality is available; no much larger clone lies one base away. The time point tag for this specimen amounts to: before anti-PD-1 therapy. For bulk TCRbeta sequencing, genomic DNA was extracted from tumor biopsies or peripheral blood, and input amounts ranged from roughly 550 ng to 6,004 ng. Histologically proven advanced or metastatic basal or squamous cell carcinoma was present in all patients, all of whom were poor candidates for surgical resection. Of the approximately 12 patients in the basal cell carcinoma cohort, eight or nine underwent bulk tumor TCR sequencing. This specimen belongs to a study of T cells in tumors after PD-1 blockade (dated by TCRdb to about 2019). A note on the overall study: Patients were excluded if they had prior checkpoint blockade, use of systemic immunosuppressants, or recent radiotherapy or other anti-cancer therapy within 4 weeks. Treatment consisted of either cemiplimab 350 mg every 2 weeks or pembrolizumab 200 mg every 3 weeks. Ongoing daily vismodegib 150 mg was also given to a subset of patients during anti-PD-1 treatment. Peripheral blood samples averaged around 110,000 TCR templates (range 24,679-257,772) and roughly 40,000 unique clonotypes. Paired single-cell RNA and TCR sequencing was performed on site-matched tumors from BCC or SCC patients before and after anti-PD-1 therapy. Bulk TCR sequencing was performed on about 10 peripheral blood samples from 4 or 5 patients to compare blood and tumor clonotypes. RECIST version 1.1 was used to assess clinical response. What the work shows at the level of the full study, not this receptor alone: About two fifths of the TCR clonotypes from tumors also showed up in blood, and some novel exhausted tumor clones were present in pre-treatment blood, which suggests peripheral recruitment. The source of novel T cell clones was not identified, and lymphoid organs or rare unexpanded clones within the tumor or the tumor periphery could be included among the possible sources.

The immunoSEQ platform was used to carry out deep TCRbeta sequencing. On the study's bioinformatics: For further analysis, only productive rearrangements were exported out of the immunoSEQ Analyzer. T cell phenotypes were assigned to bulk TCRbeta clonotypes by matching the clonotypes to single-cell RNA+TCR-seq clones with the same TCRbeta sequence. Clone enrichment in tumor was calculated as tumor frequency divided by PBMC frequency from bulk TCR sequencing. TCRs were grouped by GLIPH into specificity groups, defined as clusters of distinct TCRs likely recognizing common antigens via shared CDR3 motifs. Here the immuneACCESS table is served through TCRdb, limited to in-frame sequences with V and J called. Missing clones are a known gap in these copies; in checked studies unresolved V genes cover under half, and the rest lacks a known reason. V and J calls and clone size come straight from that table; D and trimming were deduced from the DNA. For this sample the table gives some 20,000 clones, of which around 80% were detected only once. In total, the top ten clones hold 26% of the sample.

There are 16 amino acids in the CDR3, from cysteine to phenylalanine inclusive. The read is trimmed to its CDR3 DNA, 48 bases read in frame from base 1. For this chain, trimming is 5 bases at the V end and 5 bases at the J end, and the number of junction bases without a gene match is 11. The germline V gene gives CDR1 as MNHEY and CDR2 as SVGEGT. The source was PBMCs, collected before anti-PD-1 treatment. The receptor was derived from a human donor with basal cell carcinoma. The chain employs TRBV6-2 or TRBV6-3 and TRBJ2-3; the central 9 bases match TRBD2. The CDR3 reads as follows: CASSLRLGLAVDTQYF. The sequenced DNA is TGTGCCAGCAGTCTTAGGTTGGGACTAGCAGTAGATACGCAGTATTTT.